A single sample gave rise to the 9 T cell receptor beta chains below, sequenced in a study of T cell responses to AZD1222 COVID-19 vaccine. Clones were sequenced by immunoSEQ multiplex PCR, and TCRdb holds only the in-frame ones, with some missing. The data contain some 120,000 clones, around 90% of them seen just once; the ten biggest clones take up roughly 5.4%. Sequencing used peripheral blood, obtained on day 0 of AZD1222 vaccination. The receptors were sampled from an adult in good health.

V and J are TRBV2 and TRBJ2-3; D possibly corresponds to TRBD2 (6 bases). The CDR3 has 15 residues. Looked up from germline, CDR1 is SNHLY and CDR2 is FYNNEI. Trimming left V 6 bases short and J 1 base short, with 14 bases between. CDR3 bases: TGTGCCAGCAGGAAACTACCTAGCGGCACAGATACGCAGTATTTT. This translates into CASRKLPSGTDTQYF.

This clone was seen only once. The CDR3 is CASSDRGPGSYTF. CDR3 in DNA: TGTGCCAGCAGCGATCGGGGCCCGGGGAGCTACACCTTC. V is TRBV3-1 (or the pseudogene TRBV3-2) and J is TRBJ1-2, with a possible D match to TRBD1 (5 bases). CDR3 size: 13 residues. Germline V gives CDR1 LGHDT, CDR2 YNNKEL (reference sequence). Trimming took off 5 bases at V and 9 bases at J, with 16 bases between the two ends.

The chain links TRBV29-1 to TRBJ1-2; 9 positions agree with TRBD1. The CDR3 runs 13 residues. The germline V gene encodes CDR1 SQVTM and CDR2 ANQGSEA. The V segment lost 0 bases and the J segment 5 bases; nucleotides outside the gene matches: 1. CDR3 sequence (DNA): TGCAGCGTTGAAGAGGGACAGGGTTATGGCTACACCTTC. It translates to CSVEEGQGYGYTF.

J is TRBJ1-2 and V is TRBV11-3; no reliable D call. Between the trimmed V and J ends, which lost 5 bases and 4 bases, there was a span of 20 bases. This CDR3 region has 16 residues. CDR1 SGHNT and CDR2 YENEEA come from the germline V gene. CDR3 region: CASSQGPPGLSYGYTF. In DNA, the CDR3 is TGTGCCAGCAGCCAAGGACCACCAGGTTTAAGCTATGGCTACACCTTC.

The chain links TRBV7-2 to TRBJ2-5; D not resolved. CDR1 is SGHTA and CDR2 is FQGNSA in the germline V gene. V shed 2 bases and J shed 1 base, with 5 bases lying between them. CDR3 size: 13 residues. The CDR3 spells CASSLHFQETQYF. The CDR3 coding sequence is TGTGCCAGCAGCTTACACTTCCAAGAGACCCAGTACTTC.

About this clone itself: Other DNA sequences in the same sample also yield this CDR3. The rearrangement links TRBV11-3 to TRBJ2-3; D unclear. V was cut by 1 base and J by 0 bases, with 5 bases left in between. CDR3 length: 14 amino acids. CDR1 and CDR2 (germline): SGHNT, YENEEA. Here the CDR3 reads CASSLGQSTDTQYF. The CDR3 coding sequence is TGTGCCAGCAGCTTAGGCCAAAGCACAGATACGCAGTATTTT.

The V gene is TRBV7-8, the J gene TRBJ2-1; D might be TRBD2 (6 bases). This CDR3 has 14 amino acids. Germline V CDR1 and CDR2: SGHVS, FQNEAQ. The germline V and J ends were trimmed by 5 bases and 6 bases, with 14 bases remaining between them. CDR3 residues: CASSDRDLVNEQFF. The CDR3 DNA reads as TGTGCCAGCAGCGACCGGGACTTGGTCAATGAGCAGTTCTTC.

Only one count was recorded for this clone. The genes are TRBV24-1 and TRBJ2-7, with 9 bases that match TRBD1. The trim removed 4 bases at V and 4 bases at J, leaving 13 bases unmatched. CDR3 length: 17 amino acids. The V gene's germline CDR1 is KGHDR and CDR2 SFDVKD. The CDR3 sequence is CATSDPNSGTGSYEQYF. The CDR3 DNA sequence: TGTGCCACCAGTGACCCAAACTCGGGGACAGGGAGTTACGAGCAGTACTTC.

The CDR3 bases are TGTGCCAGCAGCTATACAGGGGGGGAGGCCAAAAACATTCAGTACTTC. Protein sequence: CASSYTGGEAKNIQYF. V is TRBV5-6 and J is TRBJ2-4; D perhaps matches TRBD1 (8 bases). The CDR3 contains 16 residues. Germline CDR1 SGHDT, CDR2 YYEEEE. Trimming removed 3 bases at V and 1 base at J, with 14 bases between. Combining the CDR3 with reference TRBV5-6 and TRBJ2-4 gives the whole variable domain DAGVTQSPTHLIKTRGQQVTLRCSPKSGHDTVSWYQQALGQGPQFIFQYYEEEERQRGNFPDRFSGHQFPNYSSELNVNALLLGDSALYLCASSYTGGEAKNIQYFGAGTRLSVL.